This T cell receptor (beta chain) comes out of a study of CD8+CD57+ T cells in acquired aplastic anemia. On the study more broadly: Isolated CD4+ and CD8+ cells, once sorted, yielded DNA averaging roughly 3 ug. Healthy donors averaged approximately 9.8 million reads for CD4+ cells. Overall study findings and caveats: Fewer than 30 shared CD8+ CDR3s appeared highly expressed within patients' immunodominant clones.

Concerning this clonotype: Its target is not known.

Germline-derived CDR1 and CDR2 are WNHNN and SYGVQD (reference sequence). This CDR3 is built from 16 residues. J was trimmed by 5 bases and V by 1 base; bases with no gene match: 8. TCR beta VDJ and CDR3 profiles were obtained from a genomic DNA template. TCRdb independently ran MiXCR on the reads; one entry per CDR3 protein. This sample has about 68,000 distinct CDR3 sequences, with roughly half found just once. V and J are TRBV10-1 and TRBJ2-1; 7 nucleotides match TRBD2. This clonotype was obtained from a human donor in good health, serving as a control. Sequenced: sorted CD4+, CD8+, or CD8+CD57+ T cells (not recorded which) from PBMCs. CDR3 amino acids: CASSECTGGLDNEQFF. CDR3 nucleotide sequence: TGCGCCAGCAGTGAGTGCACGGGAGGACTGGACAATGAGCAGTTCTTC.